This TCR beta chain was identified in a study of shared clonotypes between healthy human individuals. As regards this clone: The antigen remains unidentified. Other DNA sequences from this sample encode an identical CDR3 as well.

Study donors comprised healthy, HIV-negative adults devoid of recent acute infection or vaccination. Using immunoSEQ multiplex PCR, the repertoire was profiled, and TCRdb retains in-frame clones only, with some absent. Among some 660,000 clones listed, around four fifths were seen once. Trimming stripped 0 bases from V and 5 bases from J, with 4 bases between. Germline CDR1 reads SEHNR; CDR2 reads FQNEAQ (reference sequence). CDR3 length: 12 residues. The study's findings and limits: Tissue TCR repertoires likely differ from these blood-only repertoires. Richness estimates generally favored naive over memory subsets. Compared with clonotypes that all four donors shared, non-shared clonotypes had lower generation probabilities.

The sequence derives from a woman in her 30s in good health. The chain employs TRBV7-9 and TRBJ2-5; unclear D gene. The sequencing input was memory CD4+ T cells sorted from blood. Subset: CD45RA-negative fraction. CDR3: CASSLAWETQYF. The CDR3 region has the DNA TGTGCCAGCAGCTTAGCGTGGGAGACCCAGTACTTC. Variable domain in full (rest from reference TRBV7-9 and TRBJ2-5): DTGVSQNPRHKITKRGQNVTFRCDPISEHNRLYWYRQTLGQGPEFLTYFQNEAQLEKSRLLSDRFSAERPKGSFSTLEIQRTEQGDSAMYLCASSLAWETQYFGPGTRLLVL.